The 6 T cell receptor beta chains below all came from one sample that was sequenced in a study of graft-versus-host responses after intestinal transplantation. TCRdb's table, derived via immunoSEQ multiplex PCR, lists solely in-frame clones and lacks some. The sample holds some 4,300 clones, 65% to 80% seen once. Once graft tissue had been processed, intraepithelial and lamina propria lymphocytes were released. This sample comprised ileum tissue, obtained 338 days after intestinal transplantation. These receptors were obtained from a human patient who received an intestinal transplant, so some T cells may come from the graft donor.

J is TRBJ2-7 and V is TRBV2; D is possibly TRBD1 (6 bases). From germline, CDR1 is SNHLY and CDR2 FYNNEI. CDR3 length: 15 amino acids. V was trimmed by 10 bases and J by 0 bases, leaving 19 bases between them. The CDR3 protein is CATISDSSSSYEQYF. CDR3 sequence (DNA): TGTGCCACCATTTCGGACAGCTCTAGCTCCTACGAGCAGTACTTC.

V gene TRBV4-1 combines with J gene TRBJ2-1, with a tentative D call TRBD2 (6 bases). Trimming removed 2 bases from V and 0 bases from J, with 11 bases in between. The CDR3 runs to 16 residues. Germline-derived CDR1 and CDR2 are MGHRA and YSYEKL. The CDR3 DNA follows: TGCGCCAGCAGCCAATCTCGGGGGAGCTCCTACAATGAGCAGTTCTTC. Amino acids: CASSQSRGSSYNEQFF.

The J gene is TRBJ2-7, the V gene TRBV9; 11 bases map to TRBD2. V shed 3 bases, J shed 5 bases, and the junction held 7 bases outside the gene matches. The length of the CDR3 is 15 residues. In germline, CDR1 is SGDLS, CDR2 YYNGEE. The chain's CDR3 is CASSERTSGRDEQYF. CDR3 DNA sequence: TGTGCCAGCAGCGAAAGGACTAGCGGGCGGGACGAGCAGTACTTC.

The rearrangement links TRBV7-2 to TRBJ1-3; weak D call: TRBD1 (5 bases). V gave up 7 bases and J gave up 3 bases, with 19 bases separating them. CDR3 length: 16 amino acids. Germline V gene lookup returns CDR1 SGHTA and CDR2 FQGNSA. This CDR3 reads CASKKWQGGYGNTIYF. CDR3 nucleotides: TGTGCCAGCAAGAAGTGGCAGGGAGGGTATGGAAACACCATATATTTT. Looking up the rest from reference TRBV7-2 and TRBJ1-3 gives the full variable domain: GAGVSQSPSNKVTEKGKDVELRCDPISGHTALYWYRQSLGQGLEFLIYFQGNSAPDKSGLPSDRFSAERTGGSVSTLTIQRTQQEDSAVYLCASKKWQGGYGNTIYFGEGSWLTVV.

The rearrangement links TRBV29-1 to TRBJ2-3, with 11 bases fitting TRBD2. Trimming removed 4 bases from V and 4 bases from J; junction bases left unmatched: 4. The CDR3 spans 14 residues. CDR1 and CDR2 (germline): SQVTM, ANQGSEA. CDR3 amino acids: CSVGLAGWADTQYF. Written as DNA, the CDR3 is TGCAGCGTTGGACTAGCGGGATGGGCAGATACGCAGTATTTT.

The rearrangement uses TRBV11-2 and TRBJ2-2; D gene unclear. Deletions cut 2 bases from V and 2 bases from J, with 18 bases between. Germline assignment: CDR1 SGHAT and CDR2 FQNNGV. The CDR3 spans 18 residues. This chain's CDR3 is CASSLREVASPNTGELFF. CDR3 DNA sequence: TGTGCCAGCAGCTTACGTGAGGTAGCAAGCCCTAACACCGGGGAGCTGTTTTTT.